Listed below are T cell receptor beta chains from one sample, sequenced in a study of Ad26.COV2.S vaccination and SARS-CoV-2 variants. Clones were sequenced by immunoSEQ multiplex PCR, and TCRdb holds only the in-frame ones, with some missing. Altogether some 500,000 clones are present, approximately 89% being singletons, with the ten largest covering over 2.5%. Source: peripheral blood, taken in a trial of Ad26.COV2.S vaccine versus placebo. All receptors derive from a person between 18 and 60 years old who received the Ad26.COV2.S COVID-19 vaccine or a placebo. Both conserved end residues are part of each CDR3. A D gene is named only where the DNA matches it firmly. Some rows have no size entry. The others give once, few or many, or a class for an expanded clone.

D gene,J gene,V gene,clone size,CDR3 protein,CDR3 DNA
TRBD2,TRBJ2-1,TRBV9,-,CASSPKAGSPYNEQFF,TGTGCCAGCAGTCCTAAAGCGGGGTCCCCCTACAATGAGCAGTTCTTC
TRBD1,TRBJ1-3,TRBV19,-,CASSITGAWGNTIYF,TGTGCCAGTAGTATTACAGGGGCTTGGGGAAACACCATATATTTT
-,TRBJ2-6,TRBV7-2,-,CASSRSGGANVLTF,TGTGCCAGCAGCCGCTCAGGCGGGGCCAACGTCCTGACTTTC
-,TRBJ2-7,TRBV6-5,-,CASKSGASYEQYF,TGTGCCAGCAAGTCAGGGGCCTCCTACGAGCAGTACTTC
-,TRBJ2-5,TRBV6-2/TRBV6-3,-,CASSQLSQETQYF,TGTGCCAGCAGTCAGCTGAGCCAAGAGACCCAGTACTTC
-,TRBJ1-6,TRBV5-8,-,CASSFRASPLHF,TGTGCCAGCAGCTTCAGGGCTTCACCCCTCCACTTT
TRBD2,TRBJ2-3,TRBV20-1,-,CSASSPTSGTDTQYF,TGCAGTGCTAGTTCACCAACTAGCGGCACAGATACGCAGTATTTT
TRBD1,TRBJ2-1,TRBV9,-,CASSPGTGGFAYNEQFF,TGTGCCAGCAGCCCAGGGACAGGGGGCTTCGCCTACAATGAGCAGTTCTTC
-,TRBJ2-5,TRBV7-5,-,CVRSYRTGWETQYF,TGTGTCAGAAGCTACAGGACAGGTTGGGAGACCCAGTACTTC
-,TRBJ1-4,TRBV9,-,CASSVYGNGATNEKLFF,TGTGCCAGCAGCGTATATGGAAATGGGGCAACTAATGAAAAACTGTTTTTT
TRBD1,TRBJ1-4,TRBV19,-,CASSISGGIEKLFF,TGTGCCAGTAGTATTTCAGGGGGGATTGAAAAACTGTTTTTT
TRBD1,TRBJ2-6,TRBV7-2,-,CASTLPTGGGSGANVLTF,TGTGCCAGCACTCTACCAACAGGGGGCGGATCTGGGGCCAACGTCCTGACTTTC
-,TRBJ2-2,TRBV6-6,-,CASSYSIGANTGELFF,TGTGCCAGCAGTTACTCGATTGGGGCGAACACCGGGGAGCTGTTTTTT
-,TRBJ1-6,TRBV12-3/TRBV12-4,-,CASRLGYNSPLHF,TGTGCCAGCAGGTTAGGGTATAATTCACCCCTCCACTTT
-,TRBJ2-2,TRBV7-2,-,CASSHRWGYTGELFF,TGTGCCAGCAGCCACCGGTGGGGGTACACCGGGGAGCTGTTTTTT
TRBD1,TRBJ2-7,TRBV7-6,-,CASSVLQGGDYEQYF,TGTGCCAGCAGCGTCCTACAGGGGGGTGACTACGAGCAGTACTTC
-,TRBJ1-1,TRBV29-1,-,CSVDIQLNTEAFF,TGCAGCGTTGATATACAGTTGAACACTGAAGCTTTCTTT
TRBD1,TRBJ2-7,TRBV19,-,CASSIGTGKYEQYF,TGTGCCAGTAGTATTGGGACAGGTAAATACGAGCAGTACTTC
-,TRBJ2-3,TRBV2,-,CASSEGRGGTDTQYF,TGTGCCAGCAGTGAAGGGAGGGGAGGCACAGATACGCAGTATTTT
-,TRBJ2-7,TRBV4-1,-,CASSQLVGTTSYEQYF,TGCGCCAGCAGCCAACTCGTCGGCACGACGTCCTACGAGCAGTACTTC
TRBD1,TRBJ2-1,TRBV27,-,CASSLLYDRGFPLNLYNEQFF,TGTGCCAGCAGTTTATTATACGACAGGGGGTTCCCCTTAAACCTCTACAATGAGCAGTTCTTC
-,TRBJ2-2,TRBV2,-,CASQRGQLTGELFF,TGTGCCAGCCAACGGGGGCAACTAACCGGGGAGCTGTTTTTT
-,TRBJ1-2,TRBV4-2,-,CASSQAGGGSNYGYTF,TGTGCCAGCAGCCAAGCTGGAGGCGGATCAAACTATGGCTACACCTTC
-,TRBJ2-7,TRBV4-3,-,CASSQEEGGEQYF,TGCGCCAGCAGCCAAGAAGAGGGCGGCGAGCAGTACTTC
-,TRBJ1-1,TRBV5-1,-,CASKGHTSNTEAFF,TGCGCCAGCAAGGGACACACCTCGAACACTGAAGCTTTCTTT
TRBD1,TRBJ2-1,TRBV20-1,once,CSASETGMIVNEQFF,TGCAGTGCTAGTGAGACAGGGATGATTGTCAATGAGCAGTTCTTC
-,TRBJ1-5,TRBV5-1,-,CASSPGERDNQPQHF,TGCGCCAGCAGCCCAGGGGAGCGGGACAATCAGCCCCAGCATTTT
TRBD2,TRBJ2-1,TRBV2,-,CASIRAGGQNEQFF,TGTGCCAGCATTCGAGCGGGGGGACAAAATGAGCAGTTCTTC
TRBD2,TRBJ2-3,TRBV7-2,-,CASSLGRLAGTDTQYF,TGTGCCAGCAGCTTAGGTCGACTAGCGGGGACAGATACGCAGTATTTT
-,TRBJ2-3,TRBV28,-,CASIPHSFTDTQYF,TGTGCCAGCATCCCCCACAGTTTCACAGATACGCAGTATTTT
-,TRBJ2-2,TRBV24-1,-,CATSDIRGVNTGELFF,TGTGCCACCAGTGATATACGAGGGGTTAACACCGGGGAGCTGTTTTTT
-,TRBJ2-3,TRBV7-2,-,CASSLRLVMDTQYF,TGTGCCAGCAGCTTAAGACTAGTCATGGATACGCAGTATTTT
TRBD1,TRBJ1-1,TRBV7-8,once,CASSLTGKNTEAFF,TGTGCCAGCAGCCTGACAGGGAAGAACACTGAAGCTTTCTTT
TRBD1,TRBJ1-2,TRBV2,-,CASSPTGQGGYTF,TGTGCCAGCAGTCCCACTGGACAGGGAGGCTACACCTTC
TRBD1,TRBJ2-7,TRBV2,-,CASTGQWTYEQYF,TGTGCCAGCACGGGACAGTGGACCTACGAGCAGTACTTC
-,TRBJ1-4,TRBV7-9,-,CASAPGQINEKLFF,TGTGCCAGCGCACCAGGACAGATTAATGAAAAACTGTTTTTT
TRBD2,TRBJ2-1,TRBV18,-,CASSPTSGRAREQFF,TGTGCCAGCTCACCTACTAGCGGGAGGGCTCGTGAGCAGTTCTTC
TRBD2,TRBJ2-3,TRBV5-6,-,CASSLLAGVDTQYF,TGTGCCAGCAGCTTGCTAGCGGGAGTAGATACGCAGTATTTT
TRBD2,TRBJ2-7,TRBV7-2,-,CASSFRDYPYEQYF,TGTGCCAGCAGCTTCCGGGACTACCCCTACGAGCAGTACTTC
-,TRBJ1-1,TRBV7-3,-,CASSFGPQGPEAFF,TGTGCCAGCAGCTTCGGTCCCCAGGGGCCTGAAGCTTTCTTT
-,TRBJ1-6,TRBV6-1,-,CASSESYGSPLHF,TGTGCCAGCAGTGAATCCTACGGGTCACCCCTCCACTTT
TRBD1,TRBJ2-2,TRBV4-3,-,CASSQLTGYDGELFF,TGCGCCAGCAGCCAGCTGACAGGGTACGACGGGGAGCTGTTTTTT
-,TRBJ1-2,TRBV4-2,-,CASSQANSLYGYTF,TGTGCCAGCAGCCAAGCTAACAGCCTTTATGGCTACACCTTC
-,TRBJ2-1,TRBV12-3/TRBV12-4,once,CASGSYNEQFF,TGTGCCAGCGGCTCCTACAATGAGCAGTTCTTC
-,TRBJ1-1,TRBV7-2,-,CASSLVSRVNTEAFF,TGTGCCAGCAGCTTAGTAAGCAGAGTTAACACTGAAGCTTTCTTT
-,TRBJ1-3,TRBV2,once,CASSDQSPGAGNTIYF,TGTGCCAGCAGTGATCAGTCCCCGGGGGCTGGAAACACCATATATTTT
-,TRBJ2-5,TRBV10-3,-,CAISESRAQETQYF,TGTGCCATCAGTGAGTCGAGGGCCCAAGAGACCCAGTACTTC
-,TRBJ2-2,TRBV7-2,-,CASSFGPNTGELFF,TGTGCCAGCAGCTTTGGGCCGAACACCGGGGAGCTGTTTTTT
-,TRBJ2-5,TRBV29-1,-,CSASPYQETQYF,TGCAGCGCTTCACCGTACCAAGAGACCCAGTACTTC
-,TRBJ1-1,TRBV20-1,-,CSASKGANTEAFF,TGCAGTGCTAGTAAAGGAGCGAACACTGAAGCTTTCTTT
-,TRBJ1-1,TRBV4-3,-,CASSQDLDSPVFGGTEAFF,TGCGCCAGCAGCCAAGATCTTGACAGCCCCGTGTTTGGCGGCACTGAAGCTTTCTTT
-,TRBJ1-1,TRBV14,-,CASSRTFMNTEAFF,TGTGCCAGCAGCCGCACATTCATGAACACTGAAGCTTTCTTT
TRBD2,TRBJ2-1,TRBV5-1,once,CASSLRTSGDNEQFF,TGCGCCAGCAGCTTAAGGACTAGCGGGGACAATGAGCAGTTCTTC